Listed below are T cell receptor beta chains from one sample, sequenced in a study of metastatic and nonmetastatic thyroid tumors. TCRdb re-clonotyped the PCR reads through MiXCR. The sample yields tens of thousands of clones, roughly 13% seen once. Sequenced input: blood. The receptors shown here come from a female donor with papillary thyroid cancer or a benign thyroid nodule (not recorded which). Some clones in this sample may be carry-over from other donors' samples. Both conserved end residues are part of each CDR3. The order of the fields is D gene, V gene, J gene, clone size, CDR3 protein, CDR3 DNA. D genes are given only for firm matches. Where a row states a size, it is once, few, many or the class of an expanded clone; other rows omit it.

.	TRBV7-3	TRBJ1-1	many	CASSYTGVRGRRMGAFF	TGTGCCAGCAGCTATACTGGCGTACGGGGGAGACGTATGGGAGCTTTCTTT
.	TRBV6-1	TRBJ2-3	many	CASKGSGTDTQYF	TGTGCCAGCAAAGGGAGCGGCACAGATACGCAGTATTTT
.	TRBV20-1	TRBJ1-2	many	CSVPGDLNYGYTF	TGCAGTGTCCCGGGGGACCTTAACTATGGCTACACCTTC
TRBD1	TRBV2	TRBJ2-7	.	CATQPGQQYEQYF	TGTGCCACCCAACCGGGACAGCAATACGAGCAGTACTTC
TRBD1	TRBV5-4	TRBJ2-6	many	CASSLGGWTGGPSGANVLTF	TGTGCCAGCAGCTTGGGAGGGTGGACAGGGGGACCCTCTGGGGCCAACGTCCTGACTTTC
.	TRBV7-9	TRBJ2-7	medium-sized	CASSTTVSYEQYF	TGTGCCAGCAGCACGACAGTCTCCTACGAGCAGTACTTC
TRBD2	TRBV7-9	TRBJ2-1	many	CASSPREGGTTYNEQFF	TGTGCCAGCAGCCCCCGGGAGGGAGGCACCACCTACAATGAGCAGTTCTTC
.	TRBV3-1	TRBJ1-5	many	CASSAQGRNQPQHF	TGTGCCAGCAGTGCACAGGGCCGTAATCAGCCCCAGCATTTT
.	TRBV6-4	TRBJ1-2	many	CASSDLTRGGYTF	TGTGCCAGCAGTGATCTGACGCGGGGTGGCTACACCTTC
TRBD1	TRBV19	TRBJ2-3	many	CASSLLGQGVTDTQYF	TGTGCCAGTAGTTTACTAGGACAGGGTGTCACAGATACGCAGTATTTT
.	TRBV7-9	TRBJ2-2	.	CASSSLLTGELFF	TGTGCCAGCAGCTCCCTATTGACCGGGGAGCTGTTTTTT
TRBD1	TRBV4-1	TRBJ1-2	.	CASSPTGQGMGGYTF	TGCGCCAGCAGCCCCACGGGACAGGGGATGGGTGGCTACACCTTC
.	TRBV19	TRBJ2-2	many	CASSIGGQNPRLFF	TGTGCCAGTAGTATTGGAGGGCAGAACCCCCGCCTGTTTTTT
.	TRBV6-1	TRBJ2-3	many	CASYLTGDTQYF	TGTGCCAGCTACCTTACGGGAGATACGCAGTATTTT
TRBD1	TRBV4-1	TRBJ2-4	many	CASSQPNRGLAKNIQYF	TGCGCCAGCAGCCAACCCAACAGGGGCTTAGCCAAAAACATTCAGTACTTC
.	TRBV30	TRBJ1-2	.	CAWSVSMGYTF	TGTGCCTGGAGTGTATCAATGGGCTACACCTTC
TRBD2	TRBV11-2	TRBJ2-3	many	CASSSPPGRATDTQYF	TGTGCCAGCAGCTCCCCCCCTGGGAGGGCAACAGATACGCAGTATTTT
.	TRBV20-1	TRBJ1-2	many	CSAASGGNNYGYTF	TGCAGTGCCGCCTCCGGGGGGAATAACTATGGCTACACCTTC
TRBD2	TRBV12-3/TRBV12-4	TRBJ2-1	.	CASSVGLAGGKRDEQFF	TGTGCCAGCTCAGTGGGACTAGCGGGGGGCAAAAGGGATGAGCAGTTCTTC
.	TRBV7-6	TRBJ2-7	many	CASSLTGTSSYEQYF	TGTGCCAGCAGCTTAACAGGGACGAGCTCCTACGAGCAGTACTTC